This TCR beta chain was profiled in a study of regulatory T cells in long-lasting Graves disease. V was pared by 1 base and J by 4 bases, with 7 bases between. The CDR3 spans 13 residues. Germline assignment: CDR1 LNHNV and CDR2 YYDKDF (reference sequence). Assembly of TCR beta libraries relied on iRepertoire HTBI primers together with Arm-PCR of CDR3 regions. TCRdb analysed the multiplex PCR reads with MiXCR anew, one entry per CDR3 protein. The sample contains about 610,000 distinct CDR3 sequences, approximately 16% of which appear only once. This clonotype was counted ten times or more. As to time point: newly diagnosed GD, antithyroid drugs for less than 3 months. Extracted PBMC RNA gave rise to the TCR library. Patients were from an endocrinology department in Xi'an, China. This sample was shared with a second study, whose subject was T cells in Graves' hyperthyroidism and ophthalmopathy. That study adds: Orbital computed tomography and thyroid ultrasound, together with serum TRAb and thyroxine and clinical symptoms, were used for diagnoses. Carried out on the TCR CDR3, a first-round RT-PCR used the HTBI primer set.

The chain combines TRBV15 with TRBJ2-5, with D hard to call. The material sequenced was peripheral blood mononuclear cells (PBMCs), taken at new diagnosis, from a patient treated with antithyroid drugs. This sequence originates from a man in his late teens or twenties with Graves disease. CDR3 residues: CATSRGLGETQYF. The CDR3 DNA sequence: TGTGCCACCAGCAGAGGTTTAGGAGAGACCCAGTACTTC.